Below are 17 T cell receptor beta chains sequenced from a single sample in a study of control samples from healthy donors and cancer patients (dated by TCRdb to the early 2020s). Library construction relied on the immunoSEQ multiplex PCR assay. What TCRdb holds here is the immuneACCESS table cut down to in-frame rearrangements. Part of the clones is not present; checked against another copy, under half of the missing clones reflect an unresolved V gene, and the others are unexplained. The table for this sample lists some 110,000 clones; about 83% of them were counted only once. Jointly, the top ten make up about 13% of the sample. Sequences were obtained from blood. The origin of the receptors is a woman between 50 and 59 years old in good health.

The table lists this clone with a few counts. V is TRBV20-1 and J is TRBJ1-2; D uncertain. V lost 4 bases and J lost 14, with 14 bases in between. The CDR3 loop spans 10 amino acids. The germline CDR1 and CDR2 sequences are DFQATT and SNEGSKA (reference sequence). This chain's CDR3 is CSAIMTLGTF. In nucleotides, the CDR3 is TGCAGTGCTATAATGACTTTGGGAACCTTC.

The chain uses TRBV19 and TRBJ1-6, with 10 bases that match TRBD1. The CDR3 runs to 13 residues. The ends lost 8 bases at V and 8 bases at J; junction bases unmatched: 3. The germline gives CDR1 LNHDA, CDR2 SQIVND (reference sequence). The CDR3, as DNA: TGTGCCAGTTCCGGGACAGGGGATTCACCCCTCCACTTT. Translation: CASSGTGDSPLHF.

The chain employs TRBV4-3 and TRBJ2-1; D gene unclear. Trimming cost V 0 bases and J 6 bases, with 6 bases left between them. CDR3 size: 13 residues. Germline-derived CDR1 and CDR2 are LGHNA and YSLEER. In DNA form, the CDR3 reads TGCGCCAGCAGCCAAGAAAACCGCAATGAGCAGTTCTTC. This encodes CASSQENRNEQFF.

The CDR3 protein is CASQGDGSTEAFF. The CDR3 nucleotides read TGTGCCAGCCAAGGGGATGGGAGCACTGAAGCTTTCTTT. The chain uses TRBV28 and TRBJ1-1; TRBD1 is a possible D gene (5 bases). V was pared by 8 bases and J by 4 bases, with 14 bases between. CDR1 is MDHEN, CDR2 SYDVKM, per germline. The CDR3 extends over 13 amino acids.

The chain couples TRBV5-6 to TRBJ2-5, with D perhaps matching TRBD2 (5 bases). Deletions cut 2 bases from V and 5 bases from J, with 13 bases between. CDR1 is SGHDT and CDR2 is YYEEEE in the germline V gene. This CDR3 contains 14 residues. The CDR3 region has the DNA TGTGCCAGCAGCTTATCGAAGAGGGATGAGACCCAGTACTTC. It encodes CASSLSKRDETQYF.

V gene TRBV18 combines with J gene TRBJ2-7; tentatively, D is TRBD2 (6 bases). The CDR3 is made up of 15 amino acids. The germline V gene encodes CDR1 KGHSH and CDR2 LQKENI. The ends were cut back, 4 bases at V and 2 bases at J, with 15 bases in the middle. The CDR3 nucleotides are TGTGCCAGCTCACAGGCGGGAACTAAAGCCTACGAGCAGTACTTC. This sequence encodes CASSQAGTKAYEQYF.

The V and J genes are TRBV18 and TRBJ1-5; D gene ambiguous. Trimming pared 5 bases from V and 5 bases from J, leaving 13 bases between. Germline V gives CDR1 KGHSH, CDR2 LQKENI. CDR3 length equals 14 residues. The DNA of the CDR3 is TGTGCCAGCTCAAAGGCGGACCTCGATCAGCCCCAGCATTTT. This sequence encodes CASSKADLDQPQHF.

This sequence joins TRBV10-2 and TRBJ2-5; TRBD2 matches 8 bases. This CDR3 has 14 amino acids. Unmatched junction bases numbered 5, after V lost 3 bases and J lost 5 bases. Germline lookup yields CDR1 WSHSY and CDR2 SAAADI. The CDR3 is CASSERGGRETQYF. The CDR3, as DNA: TGCGCCAGCAGTGAACGGGGGGGGAGGGAGACCCAGTACTTC.

The CDR3, as DNA: TGTGCCAGCAGCCAAGAGGATCCAGGGATCATCTACGAGCAGTACTTC. Residues: CASSQEDPGIIYEQYF. The chain employs TRBV3-1 (or the pseudogene TRBV3-2) and TRBJ2-7; maybe TRBD1 (5 bases). The CDR3 consists of 16 residues. Trimming stripped 0 bases from V and 3 bases from J, with 15 bases between. CDR1 and CDR2 from the germline V gene are LGHDT and YNNKEL (reference sequence).

The chain recombines TRBV18 with TRBJ2-1; 8 nucleotides align to TRBD2. The germline V gene encodes CDR1 KGHSH and CDR2 LQKENI. This CDR3 has 15 amino acids. The ends lost 8 bases at V and 8 bases at J; junction bases unmatched: 14. The CDR3 region is CASRLGTRDGDEQFF. CDR3 DNA: TGTGCCAGCCGTCTTGGGACTAGGGATGGGGATGAGCAGTTCTTC.

Comments on this clone: The sample holds other DNA sequences that translate to the same CDR3. The chain couples TRBV6-5 to TRBJ1-6; D possibly corresponds to TRBD1 (5 bases). This CDR3 is built from 14 residues. The germline V gene encodes CDR1 MNHEY and CDR2 SVGAGI. V lost 8 bases, J lost 10 bases, and 18 bases lay in between. CDR3 DNA sequence: TGTGCCAGCGGAAAGGAGAGGGGAAGATCACCCCTCCACTTT. Translated, it gives CASGKERGRSPLHF.

The gene calls are TRBV9 and TRBJ1-2; TRBD1 agrees at 9 bases. Germline V gene lookup returns CDR1 SGDLS and CDR2 YYNGEE. With V trimmed by 3 bases and J by 5 bases, 5 bases remained unmatched. The CDR3 is 14 amino acids. The CDR3 protein is CASSERQGGYGYTF. The CDR3 coding sequence is TGTGCCAGCAGCGAGCGACAGGGGGGTTATGGCTACACCTTC. The complete variable domain, with remaining parts taken from reference TRBV9 and TRBJ1-2, reads DSGVTQTPKHLITATGQRVTLRCSPRSGDLSVYWYQQSLDQGLQFLIQYYNGEERAKGNILERFSAQQFPDLHSELNLSSLELGDSALYFCASSERQGGYGYTFGSGTRLTVV.

The chain joins TRBV14 to TRBJ2-3; unclear D gene. CDR3 length: 13 amino acids. The germline gives CDR1 SGHDN, CDR2 FVKESK. Trimming cost V 0 bases and J 5 bases, with 6 bases left between them. The CDR3 loop is CASSQDSKDTQYF. The CDR3, as DNA: TGTGCCAGCAGCCAAGATAGTAAAGATACGCAGTATTTT.

The V and J genes are TRBV7-2 and TRBJ2-5, with D possibly TRBD2 on 7 matching bases. Trimming pared 2 bases from V and 7 bases from J, leaving 17 bases between. The CDR3 extends over 15 amino acids. CDR1 is SGHTA and CDR2 is FQGNSA in the germline V gene. The CDR3 region is CASSLRGGRPGTQYF. The CDR3 bases are TGTGCCAGCAGCTTACGCGGGGGCCGCCCGGGGACCCAGTACTTC.

The V call is TRBV2, the J call TRBJ2-3, with D possibly called TRBD1 or TRBD2 (6 bases each). The V gene's germline CDR1 is SNHLY and CDR2 FYNNEI. V was clipped by 2 bases and J by 2 bases, with 11 bases between them. This CDR3 contains 15 residues. CDR3 loop: CASSELSGATDTQYF. The CDR3 coding sequence is TGTGCCAGCAGTGAATTGTCGGGGGCCACAGATACGCAGTATTTT.

V usage is TRBV5-1 and J usage is TRBJ2-2; the D is unclear. V dropped 0 bases and J dropped 1 base, with 7 bases sitting between them. CDR3 size: 15 residues. Germline CDR1 and CDR2: SGHRS and YFSETQ. In DNA, the CDR3 is TGCGCCAGCAGCTTGGTGGCAGGGAACACCGGGGAGCTGTTTTTT. Translation: CASSLVAGNTGELFF.

This clone was picked up a small number of times. The V call is TRBV24-1, the J call TRBJ2-3, with 10 bases that match TRBD2. Germline V gives CDR1 KGHDR, CDR2 SFDVKD. This CDR3 has 14 amino acids. V was pared by 9 bases and J by 4 bases, with 6 bases of the junction left unmatched. The CDR3 bases are TGTGCCACCGCTAGCGGGAGTTTCGCAGATACGCAGTATTTT. This codes for CATASGSFADTQYF.